This TCR beta chain was retrieved from a study of cytomegalovirus exposure and HLA in healthy donors. The germline gives CDR1 MNHEY, CDR2 SVGAGI. The V gene end was trimmed by 3 bases and the J gene end by 14 bases; junction bases not matched to a gene: 6. CDR3 length: 12 amino acids. The study ran its PCR with 60 Vbeta and 13 Jbeta primers. This table comes from immunoSEQ multiplex PCR, and its TCRdb copy is limited to in-frame clones, with some not included. The table has approximately 280,000 clones, roughly 90% seen once; the top ten hold 2% to 3%. This sequence originates from a woman between 18 and 30 years old in good health and CMV-seronegative. The chain employs TRBV6-5 and TRBJ2-1, with 8 bases lining up with TRBD2. The material sequenced was PBMCs. CDR3 residues: CASSYKAGEEFF. The CDR3 coding sequence is TGTGCCAGCAGTTATAAAGCGGGGGAGGAGTTCTTC.